This T cell receptor beta chain was captured in a study of T cell repertoires in ileal Crohn's disease (dated by TCRdb to the late 2010s). At the level of the whole study: The median duration of disease was 6 to 10 years, and at the time of surgery roughly 38% of patients were active smokers. TCR repertoire analysis was done in some 55 Crohn's disease patients from a prospective multicentre cohort. Roughly half of the patients were given postoperative therapy, with approximately 18 on anti-TNF agents and under 13 on thiopurines. A total of some 170 mucosal samples from around 50 patients were sequenced, with samples obtained at several locations on the surgical specimen and at postoperative endoscopy. Endoscopic postoperative recurrence was defined as a Rutgeerts score above i0. The study was conducted in parallel with a multicentre cohort that was designed to identify predictors of early endoscopic recurrence following ileocolonic resection. Surgery was performed for a complication in all patients, with stricturing disease in roughly 60% and penetrating disease in roughly 39%.

Turning to this clone: Its antigen target is currently unknown. Per-base quality was not reported, and no clone a single base away is much larger than it.

Eligible patients were adults with ileal or ileocolonic Crohn's disease who had an indication for ileocolonic resection. Whole ileal mucosal biopsies were stored frozen at -80°C before DNA extraction. Genomic DNA was extracted from frozen whole biopsies with a TRizol-based method and quantified on a NanoDrop 2000 spectrophotometer. The investigation overall reported the following: Compared with non-smokers, patients who were active smokers at surgery showed a significantly higher proportion of clonal expansions (25.9% vs 17.9%, p=0.02). More high-frequency clones were carried by sorted CD8 T cells than by CD4 T cells, suggesting that mucosal expansions were mainly CD8. Higher percentages of high-frequency clones at the time of surgery were linked to endoscopic recurrence, and every patient with clonality above 26.8% (18/57) had recurrence. Mucosal CD4 and CD8 T cells were sorted and sequenced only in a subgroup of patients, whose size was not stated.

From the cysteine up to the phenylalanine, the CDR3 has a length of 15 residues. Left in the record is the CDR3 DNA by itself, 45 bases read in frame from the first base. CDR1 SGHAT and CDR2 FQNNGV are derived from the germline V gene. V has 1 base trimmed and J has 5 bases trimmed; junction bases matching no gene number 5. Five hundred nanograms of biopsy DNA per sample were submitted for commercial TCRB immunosequencing. CDR3 regions were amplified from genomic DNA by Adaptive Biotechnology using a two-step, amplification bias-controlled multiplex PCR. Primers for every V and J gene segment were used in the first PCR, and barcodes and Illumina adapters were added in the second PCR. CDR3 libraries were sequenced on an Illumina instrument. As for the original processing: The analysis drew on both the pipelines supplied by the vendor and custom analysis of the raw data in R/Bioconductor running R version 3.3.0. Clonality, which ranges from 0 to 1, was calculated as the inverse of the normalised Shannon entropy across all productive clones. High-frequency clones were defined as the share of the repertoire occupied by the top 100 clones, with only clones passing a 95% confidence test being retained. Repertoire diversity was measured with the Simpson index, and overlap between samples was measured with the Morisita-Horn index. As stored in TCRdb, this immuneACCESS dataset retains in-frame rearrangements with V and J assigned. A fraction of the clones does not appear; measured against another copy, unresolved V genes explain less than half of the discrepancy, and the remainder lacks a known reason. The DNA gave D and trimming, while V, J and clone size come from that table. The sample includes approximately 12,000 clones, with about 70% observed a single time. Clones ranked in the top ten supply less than 5% of the sample.

This clonotype was obtained from an adult with Crohn's disease. This chain joins TRBV11-2 to TRBJ1-1; the junction holds 9 bases that match TRBD1. The specimen sequenced was ileal tissue. In nucleotides, the sequence is TGTGCCAGCAGCTTAGTTTGGACAGGGGAGACTGAAGCTTTCTTT. Its product reads: CASSLVWTGETEAFF.